Listed below are T cell receptor beta chains from one sample, sequenced in a study. TCRdb reprocessed the RT-PCR reads via MiXCR and lists one record per CDR3 protein. The sample includes 650,000 to 800,000 distinct CDR3 sequences, approximately 15% of them seen just once. The sample was memory CD4+ T cells from blood. The source of these receptors is a female donor in good health, serving as a healthy control. CDR3s include the opening cysteine and the closing phenylalanine or tryptophan. D genes are given only for firm matches. For some rows the clone size is stated as once, few or many, or as a class when expanded; others skip it.

V,D,size,J,DNA,CDR3
TRBV4-3,TRBD1,many,TRBJ1-2,TGCGCCAGCAGCCAAAGGCAGGGGGATGGCTACACCTTC,CASSQRQGDGYTF
TRBV5-6,NA,NA,TRBJ1-1,TGTGCCAGCAGCCTGGACAGCATTAAACTACTTGAAGCTTTCTTT,CASSLDSIKLLEAFF
TRBV6-5,TRBD2,many,TRBJ2-2,TGTGCCAGCAGTTGGACCGGGACTAGCGCCGGGGAGCTGTTTTTT,CASSWTGTSAGELFF
TRBV7-2,NA,many,TRBJ2-4,TGTGCCAGCAGCTTAGCGACCCCGGGCCCCGGTGTCATTCAGTACTTC,CASSLATPGPGVIQYF
TRBV5-1,NA,NA,TRBJ1-5,TGCGCCAGCAGCTTGGACAGCCGGACGAATCAGCCCCAGCATTTT,CASSLDSRTNQPQHF
TRBV29-1,TRBD1,many,TRBJ2-4,TGCAGCGCCCTGGGACAGCAAAACATTCAGTACTTC,CSALGQQNIQYF
TRBV5-1,TRBD1,many,TRBJ2-7,TGCGCCAGCAGCATAGGACAGGGTCCCTACGAGCAGTACTTC,CASSIGQGPYEQYF
TRBV10-3,TRBD1,few,TRBJ1-2,TGTGCCATCAGTGACCAACCCGGGACAGGGGGCCTCTATGGCTACACCTTC,CAISDQPGTGGLYGYTF
TRBV28,NA,few,TRBJ2-7,TGTGCCAGCAGTTCGGCAGGGTTAAGCTCCTACGAGCAGTACTTC,CASSSAGLSSYEQYF
TRBV20-1,NA,few,TRBJ2-7,TGCAGTGCACAAACAGAAAACTACGAGCAGTACTTC,CSAQTENYEQYF
TRBV5-1,TRBD2,few,TRBJ2-1,TGCGCCAGCAGCTTGGGACTAGCGGGCTATGAGCAGTTCTTC,CASSLGLAGYEQFF
TRBV9,NA,many,TRBJ2-7,TGTGCCAGCAGCGTAGATCCGGGGAGCTCCTACGAGCAGTACTTC,CASSVDPGSSYEQYF
TRBV27,TRBD1,few,TRBJ2-5,TGTGCCAGCAGTTTGCTAACAGGGGGATGGCAAGAGACCCAGTACTTC,CASSLLTGGWQETQYF
TRBV4-3,NA,many,TRBJ2-1,TGCGCCAGCAGCCAAGATCCCGGGCGGGATGAGCAGTTCTTC,CASSQDPGRDEQFF
TRBV7-9,TRBD1,few,TRBJ2-3,TGTGCCAGCAGCTGGGACAGAGAGGTCGATACGCAGTATTTT,CASSWDREVDTQYF
TRBV28,NA,NA,TRBJ2-3,TGTGCCAGCAAGCTCGACACAGATACGCAGTATTTT,CASKLDTDTQYF
TRBV9,TRBD2,few,TRBJ2-2,TGTGCCAGCAGCGTAGTCCCAGCGGGAGGGGCCGGGGAGCTGTTTTTT,CASSVVPAGGAGELFF
TRBV29-1,TRBD1,few,TRBJ1-2,TGCAGCGTTGGGGACAGCTCACTTTTCTATGGCTACACCTTC,CSVGDSSLFYGYTF
TRBV28,TRBD1,NA,TRBJ2-3,TGTGCCAGCGGGTCAGGGGGCCCCACAGATACGCAGTATTTT,CASGSGGPTDTQYF
TRBV12-3/TRBV12-4,TRBD1,NA,TRBJ2-7,TGTGCCAGCCGGACAGGGGAGTTTTACGAGCAGTACTTC,CASRTGEFYEQYF
TRBV4-2,NA,NA,TRBJ2-2,TGTGCCAGCAGCCAAGAAGGCCTGAACACCGGGGAGCTGTTTTTT,CASSQEGLNTGELFF
TRBV6-5,TRBD2,many,TRBJ2-1,TGTGCCAGCAGTTACACCGGACTAGCGGGTTACAATGAGCAGTTCTTC,CASSYTGLAGYNEQFF
TRBV20-1,TRBD1,NA,TRBJ1-1,TGCAGTGCAGCGGACAGGTGGAACACTGAAGCTTTCTTT,CSAADRWNTEAFF
TRBV5-6,NA,many,TRBJ2-5,TGTGCCAGCAGCTTGATTCAGACCCAGTACTTC,CASSLIQTQYF
TRBV20-1,NA,many,TRBJ2-7,TGCAGTGCTAGCGATCCCGGTTGGGAGCAGTACTTC,CSASDPGWEQYF
TRBV2,TRBD1,few,TRBJ1-2,TGTGCCAGCATTCGGGACAGCAACTATGGCTACACCTTC,CASIRDSNYGYTF
TRBV7-2,TRBD2,NA,TRBJ2-1,TGTGCCAGCACTCCCCCGTTGGGGGGGTACAATGAGCAGTTCTTC,CASTPPLGGYNEQFF
TRBV30,NA,NA,TRBJ2-2,TGTGCCTGGCGGGGCGGAAGTACCGGGGAGCTGTTTTTT,CAWRGGSTGELFF
TRBV3-1,NA,few,TRBJ1-2,TGTGCCAGCAGCCGCCTGGACAGTTATGGCTACACCTTC,CASSRLDSYGYTF
TRBV30,NA,NA,TRBJ1-1,TGTGCCTGGAGAGTCCGGACCCCTTATAGTTTCTTT,CAWRVRTPYSFF
TRBV27,TRBD2,NA,TRBJ2-7,TGTGCCAGCAGCTTGGGGCTAGCGGGAGACAAAGGCGAGCAGTACTTC,CASSLGLAGDKGEQYF